A single TCR beta chain is shown here with its context. Which antigen it targets is not known. The input lacks base qualities; no much larger clone sits a single base away. According to the study, the label for this sample's time point signals: about 28 days (+/-7) after the second vaccine dose. AZD1222 recipients given second doses at about 4 weeks or at about 12 weeks were pooled, since spike-specific TCR depth and breadth were not found to differ between the two schedules. Vaccinee samples came from UK trials COV001 and COV002, including a single-blind randomized controlled phase 2/3 trial of AZD1222 (ChAdOx1 nCoV-19) in healthy adults. For TCRbeta chain sequencing, PBMC samples were collected from trial participants at day 0 and at day 28 after the second dose. The CDR3 regions of human TCRbeta chains were analyzed by immunosequencing. Per the source publication's procedure: Repertoire TCRs were checked for matches against a reference library of SARS-CoV-2-specific TCRs that had been generated using the MIRA antigen-specificity platform. Breadth was defined as the fraction of unique TCRs that were SARS-CoV-2-associated. Depth was defined as the fraction of total T cells that were SARS-CoV-2-associated. Each spike-specific TCR was assigned to its reactive spike region and to a CD4 or CD8 class using the MIRA data. Log10-transformed breadth and depth values were compared by one-way ANOVA with Sidak's multiple comparisons tests. TCRdb's version of the immuneACCESS table is confined to in-frame rearrangements and falls short of the full clone set. An unresolved V gene accounts for under half of the shortfall where checked; the remainder is of unknown origin. V, J and clone size reflect that table, while D and trimming were determined from the DNA. Counted in this sample were approximately 140,000 clones; around 90% of them appeared once. The ten largest clonotypes hold roughly 3.8% of the sample.

These data come from a study of T cell responses to AZD1222 COVID-19 vaccine (dated by TCRdb to the early 2020s). In the study overall: A total of 230 to 250 trial participants underwent TCR sequencing, of whom around 210 had received two doses of AZD1222 and some 26 had received two doses of the MenACWY control vaccine. Trial participants were enrolled into age subgroups of 18-55, 56-69 and 70-plus years, which contained approximately 150, 28 and 58 TCR-sequenced participants, respectively.

What the work shows at the level of the full study, not this receptor alone: In the small 56-69-year group, the increase in depth fell short of significance, most likely because of low power. Because no samples from the day 14 peak response were available, repertoires could be characterized only after the peak T cell response. The vaccine-associated CD4 TCRs covered the entire spike protein, and the dominant responses fell in regions 160-218 and 743-854. A significant rise in spike-specific TCR breadth and depth was observed after two AZD1222 doses relative to day 0 and relative to MenACWY recipients. Conclusions about previously exposed vaccinees are limited because only five or six AZD1222 recipients were SARS-CoV-2 seropositive at baseline. Participants were mostly white British, with more females than males. The authors suggested clonal diversity may have been underestimated. Reportedly, close to half of the unique spike-specific TCRs recognized epitopes lying outside the regions that are mutated in the B.1.351 and B.1.1.7 variants.

Including cysteine and phenylalanine, the CDR3 has 16 amino acids. The CDR3 DNA has 48 bases and is translated from base 1. V ends up 2 bases short and J 4 bases short, with an unmatched junction base count of 7. The germline V gene sets CDR1 to LGHNT and CDR2 to FRNRAP. This sequence originates from an adult who received the AZD1222 COVID-19 vaccine. Recombination connected TRBV12-5 to TRBJ1-3, with 8 junctional bases fitting TRBD1. The material was peripheral blood, obtained 28 days after the second AZD1222 dose. The DNA sequence is as follows: TGTGCTAGTGGTTTGACCACCCGGGACAGGGGAAACACCATATATTTT. The resulting protein is CASGLTTRDRGNTIYF.